This entry lists 20 T cell receptor beta chains sequenced from one sample in a study of T-cell memory formation after mild COVID-19 (dated by TCRdb to about 2021). Library preparation was by 5' RACE. Sequencer: Illumina NovaSeq 6000. TCRdb redid the processing of the public reads, applying fastp at Q25 and MiXCR, and retained in-frame beta chains. Each entry merges the rows of one CDR3 protein and shows their most common DNA and genes. The sample table contains 190,000 or so distinct CDR3 sequences; only one count was recorded for around 21% of them. In total, the top ten clones hold 20% to 25% of the sample. The sequenced sample consisted of PBMCs or a T cell subset sorted from them (not recorded which). Receptors were obtained from an adult woman who had mild COVID-19 (a few samples of this study predate the infection). The sample titles of this study are shuffled in the database, so cell type and time point are left out; the donor was told from shared clones.

The rearrangement uses TRBV29-1 and TRBJ2-3; no reliable D call. Germline loops: CDR1 SQVTM, CDR2 ANQGSEA. Between the trimmed V and J ends, which lost 2 bases and 2 bases, there was a span of 8 bases. The CDR3 extends over 13 amino acids. The chain's CDR3 is CSVERGNTDTQYF. The CDR3 coding sequence is TGCAGCGTTGAACGCGGAAACACAGATACGCAGTATTTT.

There are a few counts of this clonotype. CDR3 amino acids: CASSVAGTGGSGTEAFF. CDR3 bases: TGTGCCAGCAGCGTAGCCGGGACAGGGGGCTCGGGCACTGAAGCTTTCTTT. The V call is TRBV9, the J call TRBJ1-1, with 12 bases lining up with TRBD1. Germline V gives CDR1 SGDLS, CDR2 YYNGEE. The CDR3 is 17 residues long. V dropped 0 bases and J dropped 4; count of bases not matched to a gene: 7.

The V and J genes are TRBV4-1 and TRBJ1-4, with D perhaps matching TRBD1 (6 bases). The CDR3 runs 12 residues. Germline V gives CDR1 MGHRA, CDR2 YSYEKL. V shed 7 bases and J shed 8 bases, with 11 bases lying between them. The DNA of the CDR3 is TGCGCCAGCACCTCGACAGGAGAAAAACTGTTTTTT. Translating it yields CASTSTGEKLFF.

This clonotype was picked up a small number of times. V and J are TRBV5-4 and TRBJ1-3; tentatively, D is TRBD1 (6 bases). CDR1 and CDR2 (germline): SGHNT, YYREEE (reference sequence). The CDR3 runs to 13 residues. V lost 2 bases, J lost 4 bases, and 7 bases lay in between. The CDR3 bases are TGTGCCAGCAGCTTTCAGGGGGGAAACACCATATATTTT. Translating it yields CASSFQGGNTIYF.

V and J are TRBV19 and TRBJ2-3; 8 bases line up with TRBD2. Germline values: CDR1 LNHDA, CDR2 SQIVND (reference sequence). This CDR3 has 16 residues. Losses at the gene ends were 4 bases for V and 4 bases for J; bases not matched to a gene: 10. CDR3 sequence reads: CASSTSGGVAPDTQYF. The CDR3 DNA follows: TGTGCCAGTAGTACCTCGGGAGGGGTGGCACCAGATACGCAGTATTTT.

This clonotype was seen more than once but under ten times. The chain joins TRBV4-1 to TRBJ1-6; no clear D gene. Deletions cut 7 bases from V and 5 bases from J, with 6 bases between. Germline V lookup: CDR1 MGHRA, CDR2 YSYEKL. This CDR3 contains 12 residues. CDR3 DNA sequence: TGCGCCAGCACAGCCGATAATTCACCCCTCCACTTT. As protein: CASTADNSPLHF.

This clonotype was observed a few times. The chain joins TRBV6-5 to TRBJ2-1, with TRBD2 matching 7 bases. This CDR3 region has 16 residues. Per the germline V gene, CDR1 is MNHEY and CDR2 is SVGAGI. V was pared by 2 bases and J by 3 bases, with 7 bases of the junction left unmatched. CDR3 sequence (DNA): TGTGCCAGCAGTTACCTGTCCCTAGCGGTCTACAATGAGCAGTTCTTC. Its translation is CASSYLSLAVYNEQFF.

V is TRBV30 and J is TRBJ1-1; D uncertain. CDR1 GTSNPN and CDR2 SVGIG come from the germline V gene (reference sequence). The CDR3 has 14 residues. V lost 0 bases, J lost 8 bases, and 16 bases lay in between. The CDR3 sequence: CAWSVGQLGGEAFF. In nucleotides, the CDR3 is TGTGCCTGGAGTGTAGGGCAGCTTGGCGGAGAAGCTTTCTTT.

This rearrangement joins TRBV13 to TRBJ2-1; unclear D gene. Germline V gives CDR1 PRHDT, CDR2 FYEKMQ (reference sequence). The V gene lost 3 bases and the J gene lost 3 bases, with 6 bases spanning the gap. There are 13 residues in the CDR3. The DNA for the CDR3 is TGTGCCAGCAGCTTCGGCGACTACAATGAGCAGTTCTTC. It translates to CASSFGDYNEQFF.

This chain links TRBV13 with TRBJ2-7; tentatively, D is TRBD1 (6 bases). The CDR3 totals 15 residues. V lost 5 bases and J lost 6, with 20 bases in between. Germline lookup yields CDR1 PRHDT and CDR2 FYEKMQ (reference sequence). The DNA for the CDR3 is TGTGCCAGCAGCCGTATGGGACACCCCTCCGGCGAGCAGTACTTC. Translation: CASSRMGHPSGEQYF.

The sample holds a few counts of this clonotype. The V call is TRBV4-2, the J call TRBJ2-3; D gene ambiguous. Trimming took 0 bases from V and 2 from J, leaving 6 bases between them. Germline values: CDR1 LGHNA, CDR2 YNFKEQ. This CDR3 comprises 14 residues. As DNA, the CDR3 is TGTGCCAGCAGCCAAGATCAGATCACAGATACGCAGTATTTT. The encoded protein is CASSQDQITDTQYF.

There are a few counts of this clonotype. The chain couples TRBV7-7 to TRBJ2-1; possibly TRBD2 for D (5 bases). The CDR3 has 15 residues. The V end was cut by 5 bases, the J end by 3 bases, with 14 bases between. Germline assignment: CDR1 SSHAT and CDR2 FNYEAQ (reference sequence). The CDR3, as DNA: TGTGCCAGCAGCCCCGACCCGGGATACTACAATGAGCAGTTCTTC. Translation: CASSPDPGYYNEQFF.

This chain connects TRBV5-5 to TRBJ1-1, with D uncertain. V was clipped by 4 bases and J by 1 base, with 14 bases between them. Germline CDR1 SGHKS, CDR2 YYEKEE (reference sequence). CDR3 length equals 15 residues. CDR3 sequence: CASSLGRQTNTEAFF. CDR3 in DNA: TGTGCCAGCAGCCTAGGTCGGCAGACGAACACTGAAGCTTTCTTT.

The chain has TRBV27 and TRBJ2-3; D possibly corresponds to TRBD2 (5 bases). The CDR3 has 13 amino acids. Germline CDR1 is MNHEY and CDR2 is SMNVEV (reference sequence). V shed 5 bases and J shed 4 bases, with 10 bases lying between them. CDR3 nucleotides: TGTGCCAGCAGTGCGGCGGGCGCAGATACGCAGTATTTT. Protein: CASSAAGADTQYF.

The chain joins TRBV4-1 to TRBJ2-3; D is tentatively TRBD1 or TRBD2 (6 bases each). The length of the CDR3 is 14 residues. Between the trimmed V and J ends, which lost 2 bases and 3 bases, there was a span of 9 bases. Germline CDR1 is MGHRA and CDR2 is YSYEKL. The CDR3 sequence: CASSQRGATDTQYF. CDR3 nucleotide sequence: TGCGCCAGCAGCCAAAGGGGGGCGACAGATACGCAGTATTTT.

The rearrangement uses TRBV5-5 and TRBJ1-2, with a possible D match to TRBD1 (5 bases). Trimming removed 0 bases from V and 5 bases from J, with 14 bases in between. The CDR3 is 15 residues long. Germline values: CDR1 SGHKS, CDR2 YYEKEE (reference sequence). The chain's CDR3 is CASSLENAGLYGYTF. CDR3 bases: TGTGCCAGCAGCTTGGAGAATGCGGGGCTTTATGGCTACACCTTC.

The chain employs TRBV6-2 or TRBV6-3 and TRBJ2-1; 10 bases agree with TRBD2. Trimming at V came to 0 bases and at J to 6 bases, leaving 2 bases not matched to a gene. Looked up from germline, CDR1 is MNHEY and CDR2 is SVGEGT. This CDR3 is built from 15 residues. DNA for the CDR3: TGTGCCAGCAGTTACTCCGAGCGGGAGGGCAATGAGCAGTTCTTC. Translating it yields CASSYSEREGNEQFF.

This clonotype has more than one count but fewer than ten. The J gene is TRBJ2-5, the V gene TRBV25-1; D gene unclear. V lost 1 base to trimming and J lost 4 bases, with 7 bases between them. The CDR3 is 13 residues long. Germline V gene data show CDR1 as MGHDK and CDR2 as SYGVNS. The CDR3 reads CASSESSGETQYF. The CDR3 nucleotides are TGTGCCAGCAGTGAATCCTCCGGAGAGACCCAGTACTTC.

The rearrangement uses TRBV3-1 and TRBJ2-7; 9 bases map to TRBD2. The CDR3 sequence is 17 residues long. Germline V gene data show CDR1 as LGHDT and CDR2 as YNNKEL (reference sequence). Unmatched junction bases numbered 7, after V lost 0 bases and J lost 1 base. The CDR3 DNA sequence: TGTGCCAGCAGCCAAGATGGAAGCGGGGGGAGTTCCTACGAGCAGTACTTC. Encoded protein: CASSQDGSGGSSYEQYF.

The chain has TRBV7-6 and TRBJ1-4; D unclear. The germline V and J ends were trimmed by 5 bases and 7 bases, with 14 bases remaining between them. The germline V gene has CDR1 SGHVS and CDR2 FNYEAQ. This CDR3 has 14 amino acids. In DNA form, the CDR3 reads TGTGCCAGCAGCCTCGGGGAGGGTGGTGAAAAACTGTTTTTT. Residues: CASSLGEGGEKLFF.